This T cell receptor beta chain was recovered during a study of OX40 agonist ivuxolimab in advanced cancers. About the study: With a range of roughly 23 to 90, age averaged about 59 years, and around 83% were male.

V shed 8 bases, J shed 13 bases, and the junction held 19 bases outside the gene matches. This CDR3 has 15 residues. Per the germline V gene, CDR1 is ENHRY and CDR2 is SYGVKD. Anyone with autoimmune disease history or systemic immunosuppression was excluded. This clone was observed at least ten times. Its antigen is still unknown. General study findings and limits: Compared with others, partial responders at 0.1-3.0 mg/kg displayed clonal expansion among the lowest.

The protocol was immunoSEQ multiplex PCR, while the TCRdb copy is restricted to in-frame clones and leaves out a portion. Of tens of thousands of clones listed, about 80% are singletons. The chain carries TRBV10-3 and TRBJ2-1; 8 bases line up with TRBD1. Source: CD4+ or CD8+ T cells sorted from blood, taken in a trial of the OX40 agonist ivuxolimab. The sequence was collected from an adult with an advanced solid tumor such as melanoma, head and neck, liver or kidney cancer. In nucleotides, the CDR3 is TGTGCCATCGCGAGTGAGGCAGACAGGGGACCCAGACAGTTCTTC. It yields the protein CAIASEADRGPRQFF.